This T cell receptor beta chain was recovered during a study of blood T cells in healthy people across ages. Study-level points and caveats: Long-lived donors exceeded aged donors in naive CD4+ cells and diversity.

This CDR3 has 17 amino acids. Germline-derived CDR1 and CDR2 are LGHDT and YNNKEL (reference sequence). With V trimmed by 0 bases and J by 13 bases, 18 bases remained unmatched. For the second PCR, which ran for about 7 to 11 cycles, a sample-barcoded 5' primer and a J-beta primer mix were used. Using its own MiXCR run on the 5' RACE reads, TCRdb lists one record per CDR3 protein. The sample carries 1.5 million to 2 million distinct CDR3 sequences, approximately 30% recorded once. Note on this clonotype: Antigen specificity is unknown.

The rearrangement uses TRBV3-1 and TRBJ2-4, with 7 bases lining up with TRBD2. This TCR derives from a woman in her twenties or thirties in good health. Sequencing was done on a sample of blood. This chain's CDR3 is CASSQDVGGRTYNEQYF. CDR3 nucleotides: TGTGCCAGCAGCCAAGATGTGGGAGGGCGGACCTACAATGAGCAGTACTTC.